A single sample gave rise to the 25 T cell receptor beta chains below, sequenced in a study of blood T cell repertoires in COVID-19. Profiling relied on immunoSEQ multiplex PCR, and the TCRdb table lists in-frame clones only, not all of them. The sample yields 30,000 to 50,000 clones, approximately 94% seen once. Input material: peripheral blood. All receptors come from a human donor with active COVID-19. The donor label of this sample is uncertain.

This clone was detected only once. The chain carries TRBV10-3 and TRBJ1-3; no clear D. The V end was cut by 11 bases, the J end by 0 bases, with 11 bases between. The CDR3 runs to 13 residues. The germline V gene has CDR1 ENHRY and CDR2 SYGVKD. The CDR3 sequence: CALGGSSGNTIYF. The CDR3, as DNA: TGTGCCCTCGGCGGCAGCTCTGGAAACACCATATATTTT.

Here the CDR3 DNA reads TGTGCCAGTAGTGCCCGAACAGGGGTAAACTATGGCTACACCTTC. It yields the protein CASSARTGVNYGYTF. This chain joins TRBV19 and TRBJ1-2, with 7 bases matching TRBD1. CDR3 size: 15 residues. The V and J ends lost 5 bases and 2 bases, in that order; junction bases with no gene match: 8. Germline lookup yields CDR1 LNHDA and CDR2 SQIVND (reference sequence). The full variable domain, with the rest looked up from reference TRBV19 and TRBJ1-2, is DGGITQSPKYLFRKEGQNVTLSCEQNLNHDAMYWYRQDPGQGLRLIYYSQIVNDFQKGDIAEGYSVSREKKESFPLTVTSAQKNPTAFYLCASSARTGVNYGYTFGSGTRLTVV.

The chain employs TRBV5-4 and TRBJ1-4; D perhaps matches TRBD1 (6 bases). The CDR3 is made up of 14 amino acids. In germline, CDR1 is SGHNT, CDR2 YYREEE (reference sequence). V was pared by 5 bases and J by 4 bases, with 12 bases between. The CDR3 coding sequence is TGTGCCAGCAGTTCGGACAGCTTTAATGAAAAACTGTTTTTT. Translating it yields CASSSDSFNEKLFF.

This sequence joins TRBV4-3 and TRBJ1-6; 9 bases map to TRBD1. V shed 0 bases, J shed 10 bases, and the junction held 13 bases outside the gene matches. CDR1 is LGHNA and CDR2 is YSLEER in the germline V gene. CDR3 length equals 18 residues. The CDR3, as DNA: TGCGCCAGCAGCCAAGATCATGGGACAGGGTTAATCACATCACCCCTCCACTTT. This codes for CASSQDHGTGLITSPLHF.

V usage is TRBV19 and J usage is TRBJ1-1; a possible D gene is TRBD1 (6 bases). Germline loops: CDR1 LNHDA, CDR2 SQIVND (reference sequence). There are 12 residues in the CDR3. V lost 7 bases, J lost 4 bases, and 10 bases lay in between. CDR3 sequence (DNA): TGTGCCAGTAACAGGGCCCCCACTGAAGCTTTCTTT. Translated: CASNRAPTEAFF.

V usage is TRBV2 and J usage is TRBJ2-7; TRBD2 is a possible D gene (5 bases). Germline CDR1 SNHLY, CDR2 FYNNEI. The V gene lost 3 bases and the J gene lost 0 bases, with 9 bases spanning the gap. The CDR3 has 14 residues. DNA for the CDR3: TGTGCCAGCAGTGAGTCCGGGGTCTCCTACGAGCAGTACTTC. Its translation: CASSESGVSYEQYF.

This chain links TRBV19 with TRBJ2-1; 15 bases match TRBD2. Germline loops: CDR1 LNHDA, CDR2 SQIVND (reference sequence). CDR3 length: 16 residues. The trim removed 5 bases at V and 10 bases at J, leaving 9 bases unmatched. DNA of the CDR3: TGTGCCAGTAGTTCACCCGGGACTAGCGGGGGGACAGAGCAGTTCTTC. Protein sequence: CASSSPGTSGGTEQFF.

This clone was counted between two and nine times. The V and J genes are TRBV2 and TRBJ1-2, with D possibly matching TRBD1 (5 bases). The CDR3 covers 12 residues. Trimming shortened V by 6 bases and J by 4 bases, and 9 bases separated the two germline ends. Germline V gives CDR1 SNHLY, CDR2 FYNNEI. CDR3 sequence: CASRDNAYGYTF. Written as DNA, the CDR3 is TGTGCCAGCAGGGACAATGCCTATGGCTACACCTTC.

This chain joins TRBV13 and TRBJ2-3; TRBD2 aligns across 11 bases. The CDR3 consists of 19 residues. Germline-derived CDR1 and CDR2 are PRHDT and FYEKMQ (reference sequence). The trim removed 1 base at V and 2 bases at J, leaving 11 bases unmatched. CDR3 protein: CASSLATSGGHGDTDTQYF. Here the CDR3 DNA reads TGTGCCAGCAGCTTAGCTACTAGCGGGGGTCACGGGGACACAGATACGCAGTATTTT.

This chain links TRBV2 with TRBJ2-7; 8 bases map to TRBD1. Losses at the gene ends were 6 bases for V and 2 bases for J; bases not matched to a gene: 9. The CDR3 consists of 15 residues. CDR1 and CDR2 (germline): SNHLY, FYNNEI. CDR3 sequence: CASRALWTGPYEQYF. The CDR3 coding sequence is TGTGCCAGCAGGGCGCTATGGACAGGGCCCTACGAGCAGTACTTC.

The chain carries TRBV5-1 and TRBJ2-2; the D gene is possibly TRBD2 (7 bases). Germline V gene sequence: CDR1 SGHRS, CDR2 YFSETQ. V was clipped by 1 base and J by 6 bases, with 16 bases between them. The CDR3 covers 16 residues. CDR3 nucleotide sequence: TGCGCCAGCAGCTTGTCGGGGGGCGGGAGCGCCGGGGAGCTGTTTTTT. It codes for CASSLSGGGSAGELFF.

The chain couples TRBV5-4 to TRBJ2-7; perhaps TRBD2 as D (6 bases). This CDR3 contains 16 residues. CDR1 and CDR2 (germline): SGHNT, YYREEE (reference sequence). The ends were cut back, 5 bases at V and 2 bases at J, with 20 bases in the middle. In DNA, the CDR3 is TGTGCCAGCAGGCTCCTTCGGGACTCCATTCCCTACGAGCAGTACTTC. Its translation: CASRLLRDSIPYEQYF.

The chain links TRBV7-9 to TRBJ2-1; D remains ambiguous. Germline V CDR1 and CDR2: SEHNR, FQNEAQ (reference sequence). Trimming removed 1 base at V and 0 bases at J, with 10 bases between. This CDR3 has 16 amino acids. The CDR3 coding sequence is TGTGCCAGCAGCTTAGAAGCCCTTGGCTCCTACAATGAGCAGTTCTTC. Translating gives CASSLEALGSYNEQFF.

The rearrangement uses TRBV4-1 and TRBJ2-4; possibly TRBD1 for D (6 bases). V lost 0 bases to trimming and J lost 9 bases, with 24 bases between them. The CDR3 covers 18 residues. Per germline, CDR1 MGHRA and CDR2 YSYEKL. The CDR3 loop reads CASSQDGFPARGVVIQYF. In DNA, the CDR3 is TGCGCCAGCAGCCAAGATGGGTTCCCGGCCAGGGGCGTGGTCATTCAGTACTTC.

This clone has just one count. The V gene is TRBV6-5, the J gene TRBJ2-3; tentatively, D is TRBD1 (7 bases). This CDR3 spans 13 amino acids. Trimming removed 8 bases at V and 6 bases at J, with 15 bases between. CDR1 and CDR2 (germline): MNHEY, SVGAGI. The CDR3 DNA reads as TGTGCCAGCGAGGCAGGGGGGTCCGATACGCAGTATTTT. Its protein product is CASEAGGSDTQYF.

J is TRBJ2-3 and V is TRBV2; 15 bases align to TRBD2. The CDR3 loop spans 19 amino acids. J lost 2 bases, V lost 9 bases, and 15 bases had no gene match. CDR1 is SNHLY and CDR2 is FYNNEI in the germline V gene. CDR3 sequence (DNA): TGTGCCAGTACCAACCCGGGACTAGCGGGGGGATCAAACACAGATACGCAGTATTTT. Encoded protein: CASTNPGLAGGSNTDTQYF.

The chain combines TRBV4-2 with TRBJ2-5; no clear D. Trimming took off 0 bases at V and 5 bases at J, with 13 bases between the two ends. Germline assignment: CDR1 LGHNA and CDR2 YNFKEQ. CDR3 length: 15 residues. Here the CDR3 DNA reads TGTGCCAGCAGCCAAGAGTCAACCCTGAGGGAGACCCAGTACTTC. This codes for CASSQESTLRETQYF.

Here the CDR3 DNA reads TGTGCCAGCAGTGAGAGGGTTCCCAACGTCCTGACTTTC. This sequence encodes CASSERVPNVLTF. The chain is built from TRBV6-1 and TRBJ2-6, with D perhaps matching TRBD2 (5 bases). Per the germline V gene, CDR1 is MNHNS and CDR2 is SASEGT. Between the trimmed V and J ends, which lost 3 bases and 8 bases, there was a span of 8 bases. The CDR3 has 13 amino acids.

J is TRBJ2-1 and V is TRBV6-1; 10 bases align to TRBD2. J lost 4 bases, V lost 7 bases, and 7 bases had no gene match. This CDR3 is 15 amino acids long. CDR1 is MNHNS and CDR2 is SASEGT in the germline V gene. CDR3 coding DNA: TGTGCCAGCAAATCCGTAGCGGGAGGTTACAATGAGCAGTTCTTC. Amino acid sequence: CASKSVAGGYNEQFF.

The genes are TRBV25-1 and TRBJ1-1, with D uncertain. V gave up 5 bases and J gave up 8 bases, with 9 bases separating them. This CDR3 comprises 11 residues. CDR1 MGHDK and CDR2 SYGVNS come from the germline V gene. CDR3 bases: TGTGCCAGCAGTATCCGGAGAGAAGCTTTCTTT. Translation: CASSIRREAFF.

This rearrangement joins TRBV28 to TRBJ2-7; 9 positions agree with TRBD2. This CDR3 contains 15 residues. V lost 5 bases to trimming and J lost 1 base; unmatched junction nucleotides: 6. Germline loops: CDR1 MDHEN, CDR2 SYDVKM. The CDR3 region has the DNA TGTGCCAGCAGTAGACTAGCGGAACCTTCCTACGAGCAGTACTTC. Its protein product is CASSRLAEPSYEQYF.

V gene TRBV19 combines with J gene TRBJ2-7, with D maybe TRBD1 (6 bases). CDR3 length: 14 residues. Trimming shortened V by 6 bases and J by 1 base, and 13 bases separated the two germline ends. Germline CDR1 reads LNHDA; CDR2 reads SQIVND (reference sequence). CDR3 DNA sequence: TGTGCCAGTAGACGACTCGGGACATCCTACGAGCAGTACTTC. As protein: CASRRLGTSYEQYF.

The chain employs TRBV11-3 and TRBJ2-6; 9 nucleotides agree with TRBD2. CDR3 length equals 19 residues. Trimming took 2 bases from V and 0 from J; bases not matched to a gene: 8. Looked up from germline, CDR1 is SGHNT and CDR2 is YENEEA. CDR3 protein: CASSLNQLAGVSGANVLTF. DNA of the CDR3: TGTGCCAGCAGCTTAAATCAGTTAGCGGGGGTCTCTGGGGCCAACGTCCTGACTTTC.

The chain couples TRBV6-5 to TRBJ2-2; weak D call: TRBD1 (6 bases). The germline V gene encodes CDR1 MNHEY and CDR2 SVGAGI. This CDR3 has 14 amino acids. Trimming removed 7 bases from V and 3 bases from J, with 12 bases in between. CDR3 DNA sequence: TGTGCCAGCATACTTCGACAGGACACCGGGGAGCTGTTTTTT. Its translation: CASILRQDTGELFF.

V gene TRBV5-5 combines with J gene TRBJ2-7, with 7 bases fitting TRBD1. V lost 4 bases, J lost 0 bases, and 7 bases stayed unmatched. Germline-derived CDR1 and CDR2 are SGHKS and YYEKEE (reference sequence). CDR3 length: 15 amino acids. This CDR3 reads CASSTNRGRSYEQYF. CDR3 nucleotides: TGTGCCAGCAGCACAAACAGGGGCCGCTCCTACGAGCAGTACTTC.